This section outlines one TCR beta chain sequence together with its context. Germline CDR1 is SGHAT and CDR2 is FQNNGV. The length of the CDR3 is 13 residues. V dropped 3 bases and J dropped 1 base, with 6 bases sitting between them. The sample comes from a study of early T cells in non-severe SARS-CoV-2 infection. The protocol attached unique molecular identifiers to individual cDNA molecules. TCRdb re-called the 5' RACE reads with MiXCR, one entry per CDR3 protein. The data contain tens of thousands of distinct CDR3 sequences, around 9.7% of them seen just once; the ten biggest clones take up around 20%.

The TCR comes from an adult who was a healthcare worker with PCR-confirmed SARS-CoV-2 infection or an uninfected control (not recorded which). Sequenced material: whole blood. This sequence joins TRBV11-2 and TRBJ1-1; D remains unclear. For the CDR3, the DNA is TGTGCCAGCAGCTTCGGGTGGAACACTGAAGCTTTCTTT. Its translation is CASSFGWNTEAFF.